This TCR beta chain was found in a study of blood T cells in healthy people across ages (dated by TCRdb to between 2014 and 2017). Some background on the complete study: In model experiments, template switching captured about one uniquely barcoded TCR beta cDNA molecule for every two T cells. To avoid experimental bias, donors of different ages were distributed randomly across sequencing lanes. Donors were grouped into four age groups: young (average roughly 17 years), middle-aged (roughly 37), aged (approximately 67) and long-lived (less than 85). The study analyzed two additional independent replicas of 1 million unique cDNA reads from the same blood draw for two donors, one aged 18 to 29 and one aged 80 or older. Using deep sequencing normalized with unique cDNA molecular identifiers, the study measured how TCR beta repertoire diversity changes with age.

The donors were a few dozen Caucasian individuals from Russia, aged roughly 6 to 90 years, who were systemically healthy. Each donor gave about 10 milliliters of peripheral blood, drawn into EDTA-treated Vacutainer tubes. Ficoll-Paque density-gradient centrifugation was used to isolate PBMCs, with at least 7 million per sample. Trizol reagent was used to extract total RNA from PBMCs, with at least 5 micrograms per sample. For every donor, an aliquot of PBMCs went through flow cytometry to measure the percentages of naive CD45RAhigh/CD27high T cells. Library preparation was by 5' RACE. The run used an Illumina HiSeq 2500. A second about 7 to 11 cycle PCR used a sample-barcoded 5' primer and a J-beta primer mix. A template-switch 5' adaptor carrying 12 random nucleotides introduced a unique molecular identifier onto each TCR beta cDNA molecule. Each sample yielded at least 2.5 million CDR3-containing paired-end reads. All of the RNA was converted into first-strand cDNA using the Mint cDNA synthesis kit, with a TRBC-specific oligonucleotide serving as the primer. All cDNA was treated with uracil-DNA glycosylase and then went through a first 18-cycle PCR with the universal primers M1SS and BC2_uni_R. Turning to the authors' computational methods: Normalization of each sample was performed by random selection of 1 million high-quality reads, each carrying a distinct molecular identifier. Reads sharing molecular identifiers were discarded rather than binned into consensus sequences. MiTCR, with a Q25 quality threshold and the strictest error-elimination algorithm, was used for CDR3 identification, clonotype clustering and error correction. A nonparametric unseen species model with Euler transformation was used to estimate a lower bound on total TCR beta diversity. The raw public data were reprocessed by TCRdb itself: fastp quality trimming at Q25, MiXCR clonotype calling, in-frame beta chains only. For every CDR3 protein sequence, its rows merge into one entry that carries the most common genes and DNA. Clone size and V and J calls follow TCRdb, not the original study. The sample table records roughly 700,000 distinct CDR3 sequences; less than 40% of these occur just once. Together, the top ten hold approximately 15% of the sample.

The table lists this clonotype with many counts. There is no known antigen for this receptor. Base qualities were left out, and no much larger clone turns up one base away. What the research found in general, with its limitations: Because profiling used bulk unsorted PBMCs, naive and antigen-experienced compartments could not be compared conclusively. Compared with the aged group, more naive CD4+ T cells, fewer expanded clones and increased TCR diversity were shown by the long-lived group, suggesting age selection. As age increased, observed TCR beta diversity per million T cells dropped in a roughly linear way, and a significant reduction was already evident by age 40. Estimates of total diversity based on one million sequenced T cells were considered lower bounds and underestimates. Because the CMV infection status of the donors was unknown, age-related changes in expanded clonotypes may potentially have been confounded. Observed TCR beta diversity correlated strongly with the percentage of naive T cells measured by flow cytometry.

The TCR was taken from an elderly woman in good health. Donor details come from another sample of the same person, matched by shared clones. The sequenced sample was blood.

The CDR3 has the sequence CATGTGVYGYTF. Here is the DNA: TGTGCCACCGGGACAGGGGTCTATGGCTACACCTTC. Recombination connected TRBV7-8 to TRBJ1-2; 10 of the junction bases match TRBD1. CDR1 and CDR2 are drawn from the germline V gene: SGHVS, FQNEAQ. Germline trimming: 10 bases from V, 4 bases from J; junction bases outside gene matches: 3. The CDR3 contains 12 residues, cysteine and phenylalanine counted. The only DNA kept is the CDR3, 36 bases in frame from the first base.